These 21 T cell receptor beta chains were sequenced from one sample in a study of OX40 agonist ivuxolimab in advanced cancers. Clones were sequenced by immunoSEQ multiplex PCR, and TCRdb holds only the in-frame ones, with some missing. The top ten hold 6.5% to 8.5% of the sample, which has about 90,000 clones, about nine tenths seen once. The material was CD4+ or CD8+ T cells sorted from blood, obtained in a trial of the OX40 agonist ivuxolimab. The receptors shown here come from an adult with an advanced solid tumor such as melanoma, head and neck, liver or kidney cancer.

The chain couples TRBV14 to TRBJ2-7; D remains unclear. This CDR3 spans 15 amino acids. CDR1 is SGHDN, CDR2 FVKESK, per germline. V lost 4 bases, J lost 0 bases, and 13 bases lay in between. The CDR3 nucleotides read TGTGCCAGCAGCCGTGCGCCCAGGAGCTCCTACGAGCAGTACTTC. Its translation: CASSRAPRSSYEQYF.

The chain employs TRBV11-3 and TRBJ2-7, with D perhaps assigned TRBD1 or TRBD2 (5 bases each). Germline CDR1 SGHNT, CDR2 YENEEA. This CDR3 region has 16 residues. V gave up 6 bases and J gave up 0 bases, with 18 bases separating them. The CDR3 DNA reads TGTGCCAGCAGTTACCCTCGCAGGGACCTCTCCTACGAGCAGTACTTC. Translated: CASSYPRRDLSYEQYF.

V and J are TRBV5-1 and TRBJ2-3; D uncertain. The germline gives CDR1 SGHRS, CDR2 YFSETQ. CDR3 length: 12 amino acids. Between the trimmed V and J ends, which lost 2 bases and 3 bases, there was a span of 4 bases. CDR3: CASSFETDTQYF. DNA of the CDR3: TGCGCCAGCAGCTTTGAAACAGATACGCAGTATTTT.

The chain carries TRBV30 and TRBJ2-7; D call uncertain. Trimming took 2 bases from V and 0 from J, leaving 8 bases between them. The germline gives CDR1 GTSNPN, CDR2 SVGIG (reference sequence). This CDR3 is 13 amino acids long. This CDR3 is CAWSIGFSYEQYF. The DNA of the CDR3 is TGTGCCTGGAGTATCGGGTTCTCCTACGAGCAGTACTTC.

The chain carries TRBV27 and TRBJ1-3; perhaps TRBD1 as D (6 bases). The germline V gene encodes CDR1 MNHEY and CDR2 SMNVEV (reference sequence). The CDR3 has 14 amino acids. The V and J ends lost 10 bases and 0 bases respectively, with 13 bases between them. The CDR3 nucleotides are TGTGCCACCTGGGACAAATACTCTGGAAACACCATATATTTT. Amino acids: CATWDKYSGNTIYF.

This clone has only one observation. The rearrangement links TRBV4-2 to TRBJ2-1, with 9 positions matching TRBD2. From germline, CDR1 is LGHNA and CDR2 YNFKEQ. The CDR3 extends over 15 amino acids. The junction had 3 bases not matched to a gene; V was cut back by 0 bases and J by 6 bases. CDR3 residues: CASSQDAGGPNEQFF. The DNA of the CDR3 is TGTGCCAGCAGCCAAGATGCGGGAGGGCCCAATGAGCAGTTCTTC.

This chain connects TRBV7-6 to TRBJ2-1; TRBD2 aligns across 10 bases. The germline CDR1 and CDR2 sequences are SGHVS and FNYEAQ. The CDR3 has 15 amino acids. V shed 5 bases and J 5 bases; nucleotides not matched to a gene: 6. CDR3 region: CASSRLGLANNEQFF. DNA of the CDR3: TGTGCCAGCAGCCGTCTGGGACTAGCGAACAATGAGCAGTTCTTC.

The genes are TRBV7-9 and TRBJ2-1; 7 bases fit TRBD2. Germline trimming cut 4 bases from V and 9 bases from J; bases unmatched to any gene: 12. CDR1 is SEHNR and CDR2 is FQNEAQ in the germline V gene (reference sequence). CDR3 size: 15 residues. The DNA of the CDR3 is TGTGCCAGCAGCTCCCCCAGCCGGGAGGAGGGTGAGCAGTTCTTC. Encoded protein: CASSSPSREEGEQFF.

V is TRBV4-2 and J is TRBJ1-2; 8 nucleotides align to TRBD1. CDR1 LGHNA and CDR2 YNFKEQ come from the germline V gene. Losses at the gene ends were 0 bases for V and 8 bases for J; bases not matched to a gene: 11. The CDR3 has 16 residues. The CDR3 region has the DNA TGTGCCAGCAGCCAAGAGGGGACAGGTATCTTAGGAGGCTACACCTTC. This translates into CASSQEGTGILGGYTF.

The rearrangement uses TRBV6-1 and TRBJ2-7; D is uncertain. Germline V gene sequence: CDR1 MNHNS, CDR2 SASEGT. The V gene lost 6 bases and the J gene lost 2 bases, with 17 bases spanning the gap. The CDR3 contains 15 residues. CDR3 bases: TGTGCCAGCAGGTTGGTATTTGGCGGAGCCTACGAGCAGTACTTC. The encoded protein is CASRLVFGGAYEQYF.

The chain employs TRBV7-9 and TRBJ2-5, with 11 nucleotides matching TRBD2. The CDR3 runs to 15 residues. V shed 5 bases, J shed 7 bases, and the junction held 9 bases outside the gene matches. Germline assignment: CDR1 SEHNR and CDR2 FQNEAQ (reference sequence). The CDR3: CASSHLLAGVRTQYF. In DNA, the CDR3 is TGTGCCAGCAGCCATCTACTAGCGGGAGTTAGGACCCAGTACTTC.

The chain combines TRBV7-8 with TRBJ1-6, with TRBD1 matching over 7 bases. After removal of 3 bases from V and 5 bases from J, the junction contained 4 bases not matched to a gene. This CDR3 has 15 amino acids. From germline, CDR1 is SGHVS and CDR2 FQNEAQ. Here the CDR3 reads CASSFRDSDNSPLHF. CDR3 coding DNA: TGTGCCAGCAGCTTCCGGGACAGCGATAATTCACCCCTCCACTTT. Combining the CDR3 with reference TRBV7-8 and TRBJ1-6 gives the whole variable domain GAGVSQSPRYKVAKRGQDVALRCDPISGHVSLFWYQQALGQGPEFLTYFQNEAQLDKSGLPSDRFFAERPEGSVSTLKIQRTQQEDSAVYLCASSFRDSDNSPLHFGNGTRLTVT.

The DNA for the CDR3 is TGTGCCAGCAGCCCCGGACTAGCGGGAGGTGGGGCCAACGTCCTGACTTTC. Translated: CASSPGLAGGGANVLTF. This sequence joins TRBV11-2 and TRBJ2-6; 14 bases are shared with TRBD2. Looked up from germline, CDR1 is SGHAT and CDR2 is FQNNGV. J lost 3 bases, V lost 5 bases, and 3 bases had no gene match. There are 17 residues in the CDR3.

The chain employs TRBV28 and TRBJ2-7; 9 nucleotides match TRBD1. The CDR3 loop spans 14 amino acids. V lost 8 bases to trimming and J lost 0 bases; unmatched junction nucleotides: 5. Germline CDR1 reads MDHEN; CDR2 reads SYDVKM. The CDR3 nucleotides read TGTGCCAGCGGCGGGACAGGGAGCTCCTACGAGCAGTACTTC. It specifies CASGGTGSSYEQYF. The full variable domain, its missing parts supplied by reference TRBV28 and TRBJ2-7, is DVKVTQSSRYLVKRTGEKVFLECVQDMDHENMFWYRQDPGLGLRLIYFSYDVKMKEKGDIPEGYSVSREKKERFSLILESASTNQTSMYLCASGGTGSSYEQYFGPGTRLTVT.

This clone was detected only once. The CDR3: CASSLRPGQGETQYF. DNA for the CDR3: TGTGCCAGCAGCTTAAGGCCCGGCCAGGGAGAGACCCAGTACTTC. This chain connects TRBV7-2 to TRBJ2-5; D perhaps matches TRBD1 (5 bases). Trimming took off 2 bases at V and 4 bases at J, with 14 bases between the two ends. The CDR3 has 15 amino acids. Per germline, CDR1 SGHTA and CDR2 FQGNSA. The whole variable domain, filled in from reference TRBV7-2 and TRBJ2-5, reads GAGVSQSPSNKVTEKGKDVELRCDPISGHTALYWYRQSLGQGLEFLIYFQGNSAPDKSGLPSDRFSAERTGGSVSTLTIQRTQQEDSAVYLCASSLRPGQGETQYFGPGTRLLVL.

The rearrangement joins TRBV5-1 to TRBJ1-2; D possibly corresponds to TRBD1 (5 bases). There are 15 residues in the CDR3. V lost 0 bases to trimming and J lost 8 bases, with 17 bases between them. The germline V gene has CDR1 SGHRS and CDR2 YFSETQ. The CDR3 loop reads CASSLEVGGAGGYTF. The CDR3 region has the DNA TGCGCCAGCAGCTTGGAGGTCGGGGGAGCCGGCGGCTACACCTTC.

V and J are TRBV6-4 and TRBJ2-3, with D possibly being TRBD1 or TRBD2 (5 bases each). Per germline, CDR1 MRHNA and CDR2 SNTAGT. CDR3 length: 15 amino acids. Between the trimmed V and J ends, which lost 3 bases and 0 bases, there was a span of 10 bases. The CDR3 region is CASSEGTSSTDTQYF. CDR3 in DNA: TGTGCCAGCAGTGAAGGGACCTCTAGCACAGATACGCAGTATTTT.

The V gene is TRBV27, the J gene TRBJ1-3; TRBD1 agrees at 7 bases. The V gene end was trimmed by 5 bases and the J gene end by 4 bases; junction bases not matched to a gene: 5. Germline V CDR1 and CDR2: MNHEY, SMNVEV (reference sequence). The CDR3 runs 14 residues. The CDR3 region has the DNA TGTGCCAGCAGTACAGGGGTTAAGGGAAACACCATATATTTT. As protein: CASSTGVKGNTIYF.

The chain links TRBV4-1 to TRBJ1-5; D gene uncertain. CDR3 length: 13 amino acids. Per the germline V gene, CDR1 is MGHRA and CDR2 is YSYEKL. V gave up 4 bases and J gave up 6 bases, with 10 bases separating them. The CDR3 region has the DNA TGCGCCAGCAGCCTCCGACTAACTCAGCCCCAGCATTTT. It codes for CASSLRLTQPQHF.

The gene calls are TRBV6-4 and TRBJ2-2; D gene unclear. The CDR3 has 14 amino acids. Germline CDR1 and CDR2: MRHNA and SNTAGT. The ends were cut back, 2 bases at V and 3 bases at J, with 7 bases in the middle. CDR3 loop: CASSDTSDTGELFF. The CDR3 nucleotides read TGTGCCAGCAGTGACACCTCCGACACCGGGGAGCTGTTTTTT.

The CDR3 DNA reads TGTGCCAGCACGCCGCAAACAGGGGTATTAGATGGCTACACCTTC. Translation: CASTPQTGVLDGYTF. This sequence joins TRBV19 and TRBJ1-2; 7 nucleotides line up with TRBD1. This CDR3 region has 15 residues. CDR1 LNHDA and CDR2 SQIVND come from the germline V gene (reference sequence). Germline trimming cut 9 bases from V and 6 bases from J; bases unmatched to any gene: 16.